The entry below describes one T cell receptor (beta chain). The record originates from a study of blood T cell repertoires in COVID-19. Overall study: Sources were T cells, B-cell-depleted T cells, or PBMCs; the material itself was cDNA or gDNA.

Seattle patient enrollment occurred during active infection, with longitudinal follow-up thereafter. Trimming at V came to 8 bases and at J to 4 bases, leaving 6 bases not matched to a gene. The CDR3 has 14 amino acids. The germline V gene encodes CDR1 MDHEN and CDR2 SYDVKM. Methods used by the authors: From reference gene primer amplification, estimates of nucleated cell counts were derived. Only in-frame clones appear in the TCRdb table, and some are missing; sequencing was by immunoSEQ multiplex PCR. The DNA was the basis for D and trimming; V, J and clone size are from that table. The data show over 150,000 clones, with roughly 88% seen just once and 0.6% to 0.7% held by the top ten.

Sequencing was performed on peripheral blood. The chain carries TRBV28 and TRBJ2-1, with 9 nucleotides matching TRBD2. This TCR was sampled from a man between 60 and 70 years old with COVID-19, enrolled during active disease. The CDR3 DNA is TGTGCCAGCGTTTGGGCGGGGGGGTACAATGAGCAGTTCTTC. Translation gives CASVWAGGYNEQFF. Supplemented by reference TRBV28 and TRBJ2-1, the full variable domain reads DVKVTQSSRYLVKRTGEKVFLECVQDMDHENMFWYRQDPGLGLRLIYFSYDVKMKEKGDIPEGYSVSREKKERFSLILESASTNQTSMYLCASVWAGGYNEQFFGPGTRLTVL.